These 30 T cell receptor beta chains were sequenced from one sample in a study of cytomegalovirus exposure and HLA in healthy donors. TCRdb's copy holds only in-frame clones and misses some; the assay was immunoSEQ multiplex PCR. This sample has some 140,000 clones, with 80% to 90% found just once. Material: PBMCs. The receptor set was obtained from a woman aged 25 to 39 in good health and CMV-seropositive.

The V and J genes are TRBV7-2 and TRBJ2-1; 11 nucleotides agree with TRBD2. V lost 1 base to trimming and J lost 6 bases; unmatched junction nucleotides: 8. This CDR3 spans 17 amino acids. Germline V gene sequence: CDR1 SGHTA, CDR2 FQGNSA. The CDR3 loop reads CASSLGTLAGGGNEQFF. Written as DNA, the CDR3 is TGTGCCAGCAGCTTAGGGACCCTAGCGGGGGGCGGCAATGAGCAGTTCTTC.

The chain carries TRBV2 and TRBJ2-1, with 8 bases identical to TRBD2. Germline assignment: CDR1 SNHLY and CDR2 FYNNEI. V was pared by 6 bases and J by 0 bases, with 7 bases of the junction left unmatched. The CDR3 is 16 residues long. The CDR3 bases are TGTGCCAGCAGGTTGCGGGAGGCGAGCTCCTACAATGAGCAGTTCTTC. It codes for CASRLREASSYNEQFF.

The V call is TRBV12-2, the J call TRBJ2-7; the table names TRBD1, a call not compared with the DNA. TRBV12-2 is a listed pseudogene. The length of the CDR3 is 17 residues. The CDR3 region is CASRLGPRGRGSHEQYF. CDR3 sequence (DNA): TGTGCAAGTCGCTTAGGGCCCCGGGGCAGGGGGAGTCACGAGCAGTACTTC.

This chain connects TRBV11-3 to TRBJ2-4; no clear D gene. Trimming shortened V by 1 base and J by 2 bases, and 21 bases separated the two germline ends. The CDR3 contains 19 residues. Germline CDR1 is SGHNT and CDR2 is YENEEA. In nucleotides, the CDR3 is TGTGCCAGCAGCTTAGCCGGCGAGGAACCCCTGATGTCCAAAAACATTCAGTACTTC. Amino acids: CASSLAGEEPLMSKNIQYF.

The chain couples TRBV5-1 to TRBJ1-1; no definite D call. This CDR3 contains 14 residues. The germline V and J ends were trimmed by 0 bases and 8 bases, with 14 bases remaining between them. Germline V gene lookup returns CDR1 SGHRS and CDR2 YFSETQ. CDR3 coding DNA: TGCGCCAGCAGCTTGGCGTTCCCCGTTCGGGAAGCTTTCTTT. It specifies CASSLAFPVREAFF.

The chain couples TRBV6-1 to TRBJ2-1, with 10 bases lining up with TRBD2. Trimming cost V 2 bases and J 5 bases; bases outside gene matches: 6. Germline CDR1 reads MNHNS; CDR2 reads SASEGT. The CDR3 covers 16 residues. In DNA form, the CDR3 reads TGTGCCAGCAGTGAATGGCGAGCGGGAGGGCACAATGAGCAGTTCTTC. Amino acid sequence: CASSEWRAGGHNEQFF.

This chain uses TRBV4-1 with TRBJ2-1; 11 positions agree with TRBD2. This CDR3 has 19 residues. Germline V lookup: CDR1 MGHRA, CDR2 YSYEKL. The V gene end was trimmed by 1 base and the J gene end by 8 bases; junction bases not matched to a gene: 16. The CDR3 nucleotides read TGCGCCAGCAGCCAAGGGGGGTTGGTAGTAGCGGGAGGGCCATATGAGCAGTTCTTC. Translating gives CASSQGGLVVAGGPYEQFF.

This chain uses TRBV5-4 with TRBJ1-1; the match to TRBD1 covers 9 bases. The germline gives CDR1 SGHNT, CDR2 YYREEE (reference sequence). The junction had 4 bases not matched to a gene; V was cut back by 2 bases and J by 5 bases. CDR3 size: 14 residues. The CDR3 DNA follows: TGTGCCAGCAGCTTCAACAGGGGGCGTACTGAAGCTTTCTTT. Protein: CASSFNRGRTEAFF.

The CDR3 is CASSVDRVDYGYTF. The DNA of the CDR3 is TGTGCCAGCAGCGTCGACAGGGTCGACTATGGCTACACCTTC. The chain employs TRBV9 and TRBJ1-2, with 7 bases lining up with TRBD1. V gave up 2 bases and J gave up 3 bases; unmatched junction bases: 4. CDR3 length: 14 residues. Germline loops: CDR1 SGDLS, CDR2 YYNGEE.

The CDR3 is CASSEATGGSGNTIYF. In DNA form, the CDR3 reads TGTGCCAGCAGTGAGGCTACAGGGGGATCTGGAAACACCATATATTTT. The chain joins TRBV2 to TRBJ1-3, with 8 nucleotides matching TRBD1. The germline V gene encodes CDR1 SNHLY and CDR2 FYNNEI. V lost 3 bases to trimming and J lost 1 base; unmatched junction nucleotides: 5. This CDR3 is 16 amino acids long.

The chain links TRBV28 to TRBJ2-7; 10 bases align to TRBD2. V dropped 7 bases and J dropped 3; count of bases not matched to a gene: 6. Germline CDR1 reads MDHEN; CDR2 reads SYDVKM. The CDR3 has 14 residues. The CDR3 DNA is TGTGCCAGCATATCCACTAGCGGGAACTACGAGCAGTACTTC. Its protein product is CASISTSGNYEQYF.

This chain joins TRBV7-6 and TRBJ2-3; TRBD2 agrees at 7 bases. In germline, CDR1 is SGHVS, CDR2 FNYEAQ. The CDR3 spans 18 residues. The J segment lost 2 bases and the V segment lost 4 bases, leaving 15 bases of the junction unmatched. The CDR3 protein is CASSSPRGSGTSTDTQYF. The CDR3 DNA reads as TGTGCCAGCAGCTCCCCCCGGGGAAGCGGGACGTCCACAGATACGCAGTATTTT.

The CDR3 DNA is TGTGCCAGCAGTGAGGGACAGGGGGGCTCCTACGAGCAGTACTTC. Translation: CASSEGQGGSYEQYF. The chain is built from TRBV2 and TRBJ2-7, with TRBD1 matching over 11 bases. Germline trimming cut 3 bases from V and 0 bases from J; bases unmatched to any gene: 1. The V gene's germline CDR1 is SNHLY and CDR2 FYNNEI. The CDR3 covers 15 residues. Using reference TRBV2 and TRBJ2-7 for the parts outside the CDR3, the full variable domain is EPEVTQTPSHQVTQMGQEVILRCVPISNHLYFYWYRQILGQKVEFLVSFYNNEISEKSEIFDDQFSVERPDGSNFTLKIRSTKLEDSAMYFCASSEGQGGSYEQYFGPGTRLTVT.

The rearrangement joins TRBV28 to TRBJ1-2; 9 bases map to TRBD1. Germline loops: CDR1 MDHEN, CDR2 SYDVKM. The length of the CDR3 is 17 residues. V gave up 5 bases and J gave up 5 bases; unmatched junction bases: 15. CDR3 DNA: TGTGCCAGCAGTACTCCGGGACAGGGCCCCCCGGGGTATGGCTACACCTTC. Translating gives CASSTPGQGPPGYGYTF.

This chain joins TRBV6-6 and TRBJ1-2; tentative D call: TRBD1 (5 bases). The V gene lost 0 bases and the J gene lost 2 bases, with 7 bases spanning the gap. Germline loops: CDR1 MNHNY, CDR2 SVGAGI (reference sequence). This CDR3 region has 14 residues. The CDR3 coding sequence is TGTGCCAGCAGTTACTCGAAGGGGAACTATGGCTACACCTTC. Encoded protein: CASSYSKGNYGYTF.

This chain uses TRBV6-6 with TRBJ1-1; 11 bases are a match to TRBD1. V dropped 2 bases and J dropped 5; count of bases not matched to a gene: 1. CDR3 length equals 14 residues. Germline V gene lookup returns CDR1 MNHNY and CDR2 SVGAGI (reference sequence). The CDR3 loop reads CASSYGTGGTEAFF. In DNA, the CDR3 is TGTGCCAGCAGTTACGGGACAGGGGGGACTGAAGCTTTCTTT.

V usage is TRBV6-5 and J usage is TRBJ2-3, with D possibly being TRBD2 (6 bases). The V gene lost 2 bases and the J gene lost 2 bases, with 14 bases spanning the gap. The CDR3 is 16 amino acids. The germline CDR1 and CDR2 sequences are MNHEY and SVGAGI. The CDR3 here is CASSYGKGLLTDTQYF. In DNA form, the CDR3 reads TGTGCCAGCAGTTACGGAAAGGGACTTCTCACAGATACGCAGTATTTT.

With regard to this clone: A junction boundary mismatches the germline segment, possibly from a read error. This chain joins TRBV28 and TRBJ2-7; D call uncertain. The CDR3 totals 12 residues. In germline, CDR1 is MDHEN, CDR2 SYDVKM. CDR3 residues: CASSLRSFEQYF. CDR3 DNA sequence: TGTGCCAGCAGTTTGAGATCCTTCGAGCAGTACTTC.

The chain employs TRBV9 and TRBJ2-7; D is perhaps TRBD2 (6 bases). The CDR3 covers 14 residues. Trimming stripped 4 bases from V and 3 bases from J, with 14 bases between. The germline gives CDR1 SGDLS, CDR2 YYNGEE. The CDR3 bases are TGTGCCAGCAGCCCTCAGGGACTTTACTACGAGCAGTACTTC. Its translation is CASSPQGLYYEQYF.

The sample holds one count of this clone. The V gene is TRBV19, the J gene TRBJ2-5; the D is unclear. In germline, CDR1 is LNHDA, CDR2 SQIVND (reference sequence). V lost 5 bases, J lost 4 bases, and 8 bases lay in between. CDR3 length: 12 amino acids. The CDR3 nucleotides read TGTGCCAGTAGTTCCTTGAGAGAGACCCAGTACTTC. Translating it yields CASSSLRETQYF. Full variable domain (remainder filled in from reference TRBV19 and TRBJ2-5): DGGITQSPKYLFRKEGQNVTLSCEQNLNHDAMYWYRQDPGQGLRLIYYSQIVNDFQKGDIAEGYSVSREKKESFPLTVTSAQKNPTAFYLCASSSLRETQYFGPGTRLLVL.

V gene TRBV5-1 combines with J gene TRBJ1-1, with 8 bases fitting TRBD1. V shed 4 bases, J shed 4 bases, and the junction held 9 bases outside the gene matches. CDR3 length: 15 residues. Germline assignment: CDR1 SGHRS and CDR2 YFSETQ. Here the CDR3 DNA reads TGCGCCAGCAGCAGGGAGGGACAGGAGGGCACTGAAGCTTTCTTT. Encoded protein: CASSREGQEGTEAFF.

DNA for the CDR3: TGTGCCAGCAGCTTGAACAGGGGGCTTGACTATGGCTACACCTTC. It translates to CASSLNRGLDYGYTF. The J gene is TRBJ1-2, the V gene TRBV7-8; 9 positions match TRBD1. Germline V lookup: CDR1 SGHVS, CDR2 FQNEAQ. The CDR3 spans 15 residues. The V and J ends lost 3 bases and 3 bases, in that order; junction bases with no gene match: 5.

This chain links TRBV5-6 with TRBJ2-6, with 9 bases fitting TRBD1. J was trimmed by 0 bases and V by 4 bases; bases with no gene match: 5. This CDR3 region has 17 residues. Germline-derived CDR1 and CDR2 are SGHDT and YYEEEE. The CDR3: CASSRDRVLSGANVLTF. CDR3 coding DNA: TGTGCCAGCAGCCGGGACAGGGTCCTCTCTGGGGCCAACGTCCTGACTTTC.

The CDR3 bases are TGTGCCAGCAGCAAACAGGGGAGCTCCTATAATTCACCCCTCCACTTT. Its translation is CASSKQGSSYNSPLHF. V and J are TRBV7-6 and TRBJ1-6, with 7 bases lining up with TRBD1. CDR1 is SGHVS, CDR2 FNYEAQ, per germline. This CDR3 is built from 16 residues. The trim removed 5 bases at V and 0 bases at J, leaving 4 bases unmatched.

The chain couples TRBV6-5 to TRBJ1-2, with 7 bases matching TRBD1. The V gene end was trimmed by 11 bases and the J gene end by 5 bases; junction bases not matched to a gene: 14. Germline V gene sequence: CDR1 MNHEY, CDR2 SVGAGI. The CDR3 spans 14 residues. CDR3 region: CAASPGTARYGYTF. CDR3 DNA: TGTGCCGCATCTCCAGGGACAGCCAGATATGGCTACACCTTC.

This sequence joins TRBV6-1 and TRBJ2-7, with D perhaps TRBD1 (5 bases). CDR3 length equals 15 residues. Trimming took 4 bases from V and 2 from J, leaving 15 bases between them. CDR1 is MNHNS, CDR2 SASEGT, per germline. The DNA of the CDR3 is TGTGCCAGCAGTGTCCGCGCAGGGCCGGCCTACGAGCAGTACTTC. Translated, it gives CASSVRAGPAYEQYF.

The chain combines TRBV10-1 with TRBJ2-2, with a possible D match to TRBD2 (6 bases). Germline assignment: CDR1 WNHNN and CDR2 SYGVQD (reference sequence). The CDR3 is 16 amino acids. V gave up 0 bases and J gave up 4 bases, with 12 bases separating them. The CDR3 coding sequence is TGCGCCAGCAGTGAGTCTCAACGGAGGGGCACCGGGGAGCTGTTTTTT. This gives the protein CASSESQRRGTGELFF.

The chain couples TRBV29-1 to TRBJ2-1; TRBD2 matches 13 bases. Per the germline V gene, CDR1 is SQVTM and CDR2 is ANQGSEA. V lost 1 base and J lost 5; bases outside the gene matches: 2. The CDR3 sequence is 15 residues long. CDR3 bases: TGCAGCGTTGAAGTGGGACTAGCGGGGAACAATGAGCAGTTCTTC. As protein: CSVEVGLAGNNEQFF.

This clone was seen only a few times. V is TRBV28 and J is TRBJ2-1, with 9 bases fitting TRBD2. CDR1 is MDHEN, CDR2 SYDVKM, per germline. V gave up 5 bases and J gave up 5 bases; unmatched junction bases: 7. The CDR3 covers 15 residues. The CDR3, as DNA: TGTGCCAGCAGTAGGCTAGCGGGGTCCCACAATGAGCAGTTCTTC. It specifies CASSRLAGSHNEQFF.

The chain uses TRBV2 and TRBJ2-7; D uncertain. CDR3 length: 13 amino acids. Trimming shortened V by 1 base and J by 3 bases, and 7 bases separated the two germline ends. The germline V gene encodes CDR1 SNHLY and CDR2 FYNNEI. DNA for the CDR3: TGTGCCAGCAGTGAAGTGGCCAACTACGAGCAGTACTTC. Translation: CASSEVANYEQYF.